The clone carrying this T cell receptor (beta chain) has ten or more counts. Axillary draining lymph nodes of breast cancer patients supplied the node samples. Trimming removed 2 bases from V and 8 bases from J, with 10 bases in between. There are 12 residues in the CDR3. Per germline, CDR1 DFQATT and CDR2 SNEGSKA (reference sequence). This sample was included in a study of breast tumors, draining lymph nodes, adjacent tissues. TCRdb re-called the multiplex PCR reads with MiXCR, one entry per CDR3 protein. The sample carries about 270,000 distinct CDR3 sequences, roughly 31% recorded once. This chain uses TRBV20-1 with TRBJ2-1; D is possibly TRBD2 (5 bases). What was sequenced was axillary lymph node tissue. The sequence derives from a female donor with breast cancer. Some clones in this sample may be carry-over from other donors' samples. The CDR3 nucleotides are TGCAGTGCTAGACGTCCGGGGTATGAGCAGTTCTTC. The encoded protein is CSARRPGYEQFF.